This entry is about one T cell receptor (beta chain). This clone was counted only a few times. This receptor's antigen is unknown. It has no much larger one-base neighbor in the sample; base qualities were not kept. These data belong to a study of CD8+ T cells in alopecia areata (dated by TCRdb to the late 2010s). In terms of the full investigation: To study T cell clonal expansion in alopecia areata, the researchers applied high-throughput TCRbeta sequencing to both the C3H/HeJ mouse model and human patients. Scalp clonality was compared across normal scalp (n=4), patchy alopecia areata scalp (n=8), and alopecia totalis/universalis scalp (n=8). In humans, TCRbeta sequencing was performed on scalp tissue and on sorted CD4+ and CD8+ peripheral blood T cells from healthy controls and from patients with patchy or totalis/universalis alopecia areata. The RNA source kit depended on sample type: the PAXgene miRNA kit for fixed scalp, the miRNeasy kit for PBMCs, and the RNeasy kit for mouse skin. TCRbeta CDR3 regions were amplified by immunoSEQ multiplex PCR with 35 Vbeta forward and 13 Jbeta reverse primers.

General study outcomes and caveats: Compared with mice, TCR sequences shared between patients were less clear, possibly partly because of HLA diversity across the patient population. Lesional scalp, especially in alopecia totalis/universalis, showed higher clonality and more expanded CD8+ clones than normal scalp, suggesting antigenic drive. Scalp TCR repertoire analysis is complicated because resident alphabeta T cells in normal human skin are also sequenced, whereas mouse skin is dominated by gammadelta T cells.

From alopecia areata patients, peripheral blood was collected along with lesional scalp punch biopsies. PBMCs were isolated by density centrifugation and stained for CD3, CD4 and CD8, and CD4+ and CD8+ T cells were sorted on a FACSAria. Alopecia areata patients who were not treated were recruited through a multicenter biomarker study. In several patients from the biomarker study, blood CD8+ T cells were sorted further into NKG2D-low and NKG2D-high fractions. The germline V gene (reference sequence) supplies CDR1 GTSNPN and CDR2 SVGIG. Spanning cysteine to phenylalanine, the CDR3 consists of 14 amino acids. This entry keeps only the CDR3 DNA: 42 bases, framed from base 1. Trimming accounts for 2 bases at V and 2 bases at J, while the number of junction bases matched to no gene is 5. Receptor amplification or capture employed the immunoSEQ multiplex PCR assay. RNA was extracted from all samples and reverse transcribed into cDNA as template for TCR sequencing. SuperScript III was used to make first-strand cDNA, primed with a 2:1 mix of oligo-dT and random hexamers. A synthetic immune receptor repertoire was used to assess amplification bias, and residual bias was removed computationally. The authors processed their data as follows. Raw reads were preprocessed for error removal, and CDR3 was defined according to IMGT conventions as running from the conserved cysteine to phenylalanine. Clonality was calculated as 1 minus Shannon entropy normalized by log2 of the number of productive unique TCRs. Whether scalp clones were CD4 or CD8 was inferred by matching scalp TCRbeta sequences against CD4 and CD8 repertoires sorted from blood. The table was pulled from immuneACCESS by TCRdb, which kept in-frame rearrangements only. Such tables lose some clones; where checked, under half of the loss comes from unresolved V genes, and the rest has no known cause. V, J and clone size were drawn from that table, and D and trimming were deduced from the DNA. For this sample the table gives 120,000 or so clones, of which around 45% were detected only once. 10% of the sample is in the top ten clones.

The chain joins TRBV30 to TRBJ2-7; 8 middle bases align to TRBD1. The sample was NKG2D-low CD8+ T cells sorted from blood. Interpreted using the paper, the cell subset or site label stands for: sorted CD8+ NKG2D-low blood T cells. This receptor was identified in a human donor with alopecia areata. The DNA sequence follows: TGTGCCTGGAGTACCGGGACAGGCACCTACGAGCAGTACTTC. It translates as CAWSTGTGTYEQYF. The full variable domain, completed from the reference TRBV30 and TRBJ2-7 proteins outside the CDR3, reads SQTIHQWPATLVQPVGSPLSLECTVEGTSNPNLYWYRQAAGRGLQLLFYSVGIGQISSEVPQNLSASRPQDRQFILSSKKLLLSDSGFYLCAWSTGTGTYEQYFGPGTRLTVT.